A selection of T cell receptor beta chains follows, all from one sample in a study of T cells in severe cutaneous drug reactions. TCRdb re-called the multiplex PCR reads and gives one entry per CDR3 protein, without DNA. The sample has 10,000 or so distinct CDR3 sequences; the top ten hold about 19%. Sequencing was done on a sample of cells from a skin blister. These receptors were collected from a human donor with Stevens-Johnson syndrome, a severe cutaneous drug reaction. Both conserved end residues are part of each CDR3. Size is omitted from some rows. Given values are once, few, many or a class for expanded clones.

J: TRBJ2-5
size: .
V: TRBV29-1
length: 13
CDR3: CSVAGTRQETQYF

J: TRBJ2-5
size: large
V: TRBV12-3/TRBV12-4
length: 12
CDR3: CASSNGPETQYF

J: TRBJ1-5
size: medium-sized
V: TRBV20-1
length: 13
CDR3: CSARGPGAQPQHF

J: TRBJ2-1
size: .
V: TRBV20-1
length: 15
CDR3: CSATSRDRGPDEQFF

J: TRBJ2-7
size: .
V: TRBV20-1
length: 16
CDR3: CSARDQEAGRLYEQYF

J: TRBJ2-1
size: .
V: TRBV29-1
length: 15
CDR3: CSVAPGTSSYNEQFF

J: TRBJ2-1
size: .
V: TRBV20-1
length: 16
CDR3: CSARDSGGRIHNEQFF

J: TRBJ1-1
size: .
V: TRBV29-1
length: 15
CDR3: CSVERRGRMNTEAFF

J: TRBJ1-1
size: .
V: TRBV29-1
length: 14
CDR3: CSVQTQGAGTEAFF

J: TRBJ2-1
size: .
V: TRBV29-1
length: 12
CDR3: CSPGDGLNEQFF

J: TRBJ2-7
size: .
V: TRBV29-1
length: 13
CDR3: CSVKAVGVYEQYF

J: TRBJ2-3
size: medium-sized
V: TRBV6-2/TRBV6-3
length: 15
CDR3: CASSPGTISTDTQYF

J: TRBJ1-1
size: medium-sized
V: TRBV29-1
length: 13
CDR3: CSVDPTEGGEAFF

J: TRBJ2-1
size: medium-sized
V: TRBV20-1
length: 14
CDR3: CSASEGGEGNEQFF

J: TRBJ2-1
size: .
V: TRBV20-1
length: 14
CDR3: CSAVTRGTYNEQFF

J: TRBJ2-7
size: .
V: TRBV20-1
length: 15
CDR3: CSAPSYKGWVYEQYF

J: TRBJ2-6
size: .
V: TRBV20-1
length: 16
CDR3: CSPNPGQISGANVLTF

J: TRBJ2-7
size: medium-sized
V: TRBV20-1
length: 13
CDR3: CSARGPDSYEQYF

J: TRBJ2-1
size: .
V: TRBV20-1
length: 15
CDR3: CSARAGTGIYNEQFF

J: TRBJ2-7
size: .
V: TRBV5-1
length: 14
CDR3: CASSLWAGAYEQYF

J: TRBJ2-7
size: .
V: TRBV20-1
length: 13
CDR3: CSFKGQYSYEQYF

J: TRBJ1-6
size: .
V: TRBV20-1
length: 15
CDR3: CSARVPGTGNSPLHF

J: TRBJ2-7
size: .
V: TRBV20-1
length: 13
CDR3: CSAANRGSYEQYF

J: TRBJ1-5
size: .
V: TRBV20-1
length: 13
CDR3: CSARGPSPPPQHF

J: TRBJ2-1
size: .
V: TRBV20-1
length: 15
CDR3: CSARERASGSDEQFF

J: TRBJ2-1
size: medium-sized
V: TRBV20-1
length: 14
CDR3: CSAEGQSSYNEQFF

J: TRBJ2-3
size: .
V: TRBV2
length: 14
CDR3: CASSRLAAPDTQYF

J: TRBJ1-5
size: .
V: TRBV20-1
length: 17
CDR3: CSARDTLGRYSNQPQHF

J: TRBJ2-3
size: .
V: TRBV20-1
length: 17
CDR3: CSARNLWTSGKKDTQYF

J: TRBJ2-5
size: .
V: TRBV20-1
length: 11
CDR3: CSATPVQLQYF

J: TRBJ2-7
size: .
V: TRBV20-1
length: 13
CDR3: CSARLAGYYEQYF

J: TRBJ2-1
size: large
V: TRBV20-1
length: 12
CDR3: CSATTSGNEQFF

J: TRBJ2-3
size: .
V: TRBV29-1
length: 13
CDR3: CSVDSGQGVEQYF

J: TRBJ1-5
size: medium-sized
V: TRBV20-1
length: 14
CDR3: CSVPPTAGNQPQHF

J: TRBJ1-2
size: .
V: TRBV20-1
length: 14
CDR3: CSARDPPVHYGYTF

J: TRBJ2-7
size: medium-sized
V: TRBV27
length: 16
CDR3: CASSSRIGTWTYEQYF

J: TRBJ2-7
size: medium-sized
V: TRBV20-1
length: 15
CDR3: CSATVALRSSYEQYF

J: TRBJ2-5
size: .
V: TRBV29-1
length: 13
CDR3: CSVGLTAQETQYF

J: TRBJ2-3
size: medium-sized
V: TRBV20-1
length: 14
CDR3: CSAYTTSAGDTQYF

J: TRBJ2-5
size: medium-sized
V: TRBV28
length: 17
CDR3: CASSLDLSSSGMETQYF

J: TRBJ2-1
size: .
V: TRBV20-1
length: 13
CDR3: CSARGLRDNEQFF

J: TRBJ2-3
size: .
V: TRBV29-1
length: 14
CDR3: CSVEGGAPTDTQYF

J: TRBJ2-7
size: .
V: TRBV20-1
length: 17
CDR3: CSAHPSLTSGASYEQYF

J: TRBJ2-7
size: .
V: TRBV20-1
length: 15
CDR3: CSARDSPGQSYEQYF

J: TRBJ1-2
size: .
V: TRBV29-1
length: 13
CDR3: CSVVVAGHYGYTF

J: TRBJ2-1
size: .
V: TRBV20-1
length: 15
CDR3: CSARVLAGAPDKQFF

J: TRBJ2-1
size: .
V: TRBV20-1
length: 14
CDR3: CSAREMVKNNEQFF

J: TRBJ1-1
size: medium-sized
V: TRBV20-1
length: 14
CDR3: CSAFEGGMNTEAFF

J: TRBJ1-4
size: .
V: TRBV20-1
length: 13
CDR3: CSAPWGVGEKLFF

J: TRBJ1-1
size: .
V: TRBV29-1
length: 14
CDR3: CSVVPMDPNTEAFF

J: TRBJ1-1
size: .
V: TRBV29-1
length: 14
CDR3: CSAAGGATNTEAFF

J: TRBJ1-1
size: .
V: TRBV20-1
length: 15
CDR3: CSARDAEQTNTEAFF

J: TRBJ2-7
size: medium-sized
V: TRBV12-3/TRBV12-4
length: 11
CDR3: CASSFADEQYF

J: TRBJ2-1
size: .
V: TRBV29-1
length: 15
CDR3: CSVTKAGGPFNEQFF

J: TRBJ1-1
size: .
V: TRBV20-1
length: 13
CDR3: CSAPKNRKTEAFF